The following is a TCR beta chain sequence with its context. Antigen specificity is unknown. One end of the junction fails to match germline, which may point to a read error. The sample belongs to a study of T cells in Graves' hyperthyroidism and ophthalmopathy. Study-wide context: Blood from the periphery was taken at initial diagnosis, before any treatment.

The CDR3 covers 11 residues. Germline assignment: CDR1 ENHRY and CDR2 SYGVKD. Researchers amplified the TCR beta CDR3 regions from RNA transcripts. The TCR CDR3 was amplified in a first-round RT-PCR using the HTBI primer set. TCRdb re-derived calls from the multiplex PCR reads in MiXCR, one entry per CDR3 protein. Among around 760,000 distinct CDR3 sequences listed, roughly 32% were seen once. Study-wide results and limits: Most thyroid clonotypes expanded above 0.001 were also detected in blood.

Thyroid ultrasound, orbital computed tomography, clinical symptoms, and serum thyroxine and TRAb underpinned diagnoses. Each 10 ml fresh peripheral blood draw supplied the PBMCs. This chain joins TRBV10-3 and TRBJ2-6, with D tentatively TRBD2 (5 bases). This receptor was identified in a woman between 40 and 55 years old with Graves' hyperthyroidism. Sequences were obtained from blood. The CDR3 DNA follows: TGTGCCACCCGGACGGGGAACACTGAAGCTTTC. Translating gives CATRTGNTEAF.